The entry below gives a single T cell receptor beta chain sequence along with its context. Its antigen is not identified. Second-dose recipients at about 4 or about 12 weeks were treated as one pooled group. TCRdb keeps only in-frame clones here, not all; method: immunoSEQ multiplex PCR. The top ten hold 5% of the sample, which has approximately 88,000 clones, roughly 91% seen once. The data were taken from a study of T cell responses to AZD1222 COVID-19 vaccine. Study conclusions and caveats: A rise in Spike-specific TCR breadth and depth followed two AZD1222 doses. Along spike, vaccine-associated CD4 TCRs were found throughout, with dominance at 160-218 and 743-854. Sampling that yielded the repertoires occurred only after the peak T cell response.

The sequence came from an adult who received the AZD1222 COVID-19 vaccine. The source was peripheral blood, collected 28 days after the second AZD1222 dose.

The chain's CDR3 is CASAGLTTDTQYF. The CDR3 coding sequence is TGTGCCAGCGCGGGACTCACCACAGATACGCAGTATTTT. This chain connects TRBV25-1 to TRBJ2-3; TRBD2 might be the D (6 bases). Germline V gives CDR1 MGHDK, CDR2 SYGVNS. The CDR3 has 13 residues. V lost 8 bases and J 2 bases, leaving 11 bases between the germline ends.